Listed below are T cell receptor beta chains from one sample, sequenced in a study of cytomegalovirus exposure and HLA in healthy donors. Profiled with immunoSEQ multiplex PCR; TCRdb holds only in-frame clones, not every one. The data hold around 63,000 clones, with approximately 95% observed a single time. The sequenced sample was PBMCs. The receptors stem from a woman in her late teens or twenties in good health and CMV-seronegative. Each CDR3 is given with its conserved first and last residue.

v_gene,j_gene,CDR3aa
TRBV28,TRBJ1-1,CASSFGFGGPGTEAFF
TRBV10-3,TRBJ2-7,CAITPTGTRAAYEQYF
TRBV28,TRBJ2-3,CASRFRLAGADTQYF
TRBV27,TRBJ2-3,CASSLREDTDTQYF
TRBV4-3,TRBJ2-6,CASSQDPGGGANVLTF
TRBV28,TRBJ2-5,CASSPPTGSGETQYF
TRBV28,TRBJ2-5,CASSLVQQETQYF
TRBV4-3,TRBJ2-5,CASSQYEGSRETQYF
TRBV7-9,TRBJ1-2,CASSLDGDRAGSGGYTF
TRBV6-1,TRBJ2-7,CASTQDTYEQYF
TRBV18,TRBJ2-3,CASSPNRDRGHF
TRBV25-1,TRBJ2-5,CASSAKSPRGAGGETQYF
TRBV28,TRBJ2-7,CASFPADRVEQYF
TRBV18,TRBJ2-1,CASSPGTGGYNEQFF
TRBV9,TRBJ2-1,CASSGVGTSGRNEQFF
TRBV28,TRBJ1-1,CASRPGTANTEAFF
TRBV5-1,TRBJ1-2,CASSSTAGDYGYTF
TRBV20-1,TRBJ2-7,CSARDRLAGYF
TRBV25-1,TRBJ2-3,CASSEWGTGSTDTQYF
TRBV19,TRBJ1-2,CASRAPGGYTF
TRBV2,TRBJ2-5,CASAPGGGPARETQYF
TRBV7-8,TRBJ2-2,CASSLYGSGELFF
TRBV20-1,TRBJ2-7,CSTPRVYEQYF
TRBV7-8,TRBJ2-7,CASSPPGGVGQYF
TRBV10-1,TRBJ2-2,CATGAGGTENTGELFF
TRBV7-9,TRBJ1-1,CASTPGELYRDTEAFF
TRBV9,TRBJ1-4,CASSVEGGLNEKLFF
TRBV7-2,TRBJ2-1,CASSTQTGIGDEQFF